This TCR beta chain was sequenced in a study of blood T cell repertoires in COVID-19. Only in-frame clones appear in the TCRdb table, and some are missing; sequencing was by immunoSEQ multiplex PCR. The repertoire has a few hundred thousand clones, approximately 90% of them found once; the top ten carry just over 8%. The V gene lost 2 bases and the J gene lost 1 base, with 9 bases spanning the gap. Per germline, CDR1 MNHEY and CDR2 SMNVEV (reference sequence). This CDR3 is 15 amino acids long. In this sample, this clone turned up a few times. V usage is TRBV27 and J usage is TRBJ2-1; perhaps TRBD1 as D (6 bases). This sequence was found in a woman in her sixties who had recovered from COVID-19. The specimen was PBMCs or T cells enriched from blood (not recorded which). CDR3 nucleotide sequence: TGTGCCAGCAGTTTACTCAGGGGATCCTACAATGAGCAGTTCTTC. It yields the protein CASSLLRGSYNEQFF.